This T cell receptor beta chain was observed in a study of graft-versus-host responses after intestinal transplantation. The CDR3 length is 12 residues. Trimming took off 4 bases at V and 3 bases at J, with 6 bases between the two ends. CDR1 and CDR2 from the germline V gene are MGHRA and YSYEKL. Using immunoSEQ multiplex PCR, the repertoire was profiled, and TCRdb retains in-frame clones only, with some absent. This sample yields about 64,000 clones, of which roughly 92% are seen a single time; approximately 6.3% belongs to the top ten. With regard to this clone: The antigen is undetermined.

Study-level points and caveats: High graft-versus-host to host-versus-graft clonal ratios were seen in allografts of patients with graft-donor T cell macrochimerism.

This TCR was recovered from a human patient who received an intestinal transplant, so some T cells may come from the graft donor. Source: bone marrow, taken almost 750 days after intestinal transplantation. This sequence joins TRBV4-1 and TRBJ2-5, with no clear D. The CDR3 spells CASSPDEETQYF. The CDR3 coding sequence is TGCGCCAGCAGCCCCGATGAAGAGACCCAGTACTTC.